This TCR beta chain was documented in a study of beta chain features in type 1 diabetes. CD45RO/CCR7/CD25/CD127/CD95/CD27 sorting isolated CD4+ naive, central memory, regulatory and stem cell-like memory cells. This clone was detected ten times or more. Its antigen is still unknown. Expressed TCRB transcripts were sequenced after all isolated RNA was converted to cDNA. Only in-frame clones appear in the TCRdb table, and some are missing; sequencing was by immunoSEQ multiplex PCR. The sample records 130,000 to 150,000 clones, less than 9% being singletons. V lost 6 bases to trimming and J lost 3 bases; unmatched junction nucleotides: 4. The CDR3 loop spans 13 amino acids. The germline gives CDR1 MNHEY, CDR2 SVGAGI. Notes on the study in general: VDJ junctions in type 1 diabetes patients carried more deletions and fewer insertions.

The sequencing input was central memory CD4+ T cells from blood. The V and J genes are TRBV6-5 and TRBJ2-7; TRBD1 matches 8 bases. This receptor was identified in a woman aged 25 to 39 in good health. The CDR3 spells CASRRGTGYEQYF. The CDR3 DNA is TGTGCCAGCAGAAGAGGGACAGGCTACGAGCAGTACTTC.